This T cell receptor (beta chain) was recovered during a study of response to subunit inactivated influenza vaccine. The study, taken as a whole, reports: The study's authors posited that every seasonal influenza vaccination enlists few new T cells.

TCRdb ran MiXCR on the RT-PCR reads and lists one entry per CDR3 protein. The repertoire holds roughly 760,000 distinct CDR3 sequences, 21% seen once, with about 9.4% in the top ten. This clonotype has more than one count but fewer than ten. The antigen remains undetermined. The germline CDR1 and CDR2 sequences are LNHNV and YYDKDF (reference sequence). CDR3 length equals 14 residues. J lost 10 bases, V lost 3 bases, and 6 bases had no gene match. This sequence joins TRBV15 and TRBJ2-1, with 10 bases aligning to TRBD2. This TCR came from a man aged 50 or older who received an inactivated influenza vaccine. The input for sequencing was PBMCs from blood, taken about 5 days after vaccination. The CDR3 coding sequence is TGTGCCACCAGCAGTGATCTAGCGGGAGAGGAGCAGTTCTTC. Amino acid sequence: CATSSDLAGEEQFF.